The 29 T cell receptor beta chains in this list originate from one sample, sequenced in a study of T cell changes during pregnancy in multiple sclerosis. Sequenced by immunoSEQ multiplex PCR; TCRdb stores in-frame clones only, minus some. The repertoire holds about 45,000 clones, with around 90% as singletons. Sample: peripheral blood, taken in the first trimester of pregnancy. These receptors were collected from a female donor with multiple sclerosis, enrolled in a pregnancy study.

V and J are TRBV7-6 and TRBJ2-2; TRBD1 is a possible D gene (5 bases). The CDR3 has 13 residues. Trimming stripped 4 bases from V and 7 bases from J, with 10 bases between. Germline V gene data show CDR1 as SGHVS and CDR2 as FNYEAQ. CDR3 bases: TGTGCCAGCAGCTCAAACAGGAACGGGGAGCTGTTTTTT. It translates to CASSSNRNGELFF.

The CDR3 sequence is CSVDDGGVGYTF. CDR3 nucleotides: TGCAGCGTTGATGATGGGGGGGTTGGCTACACCTTC. The genes are TRBV29-1 and TRBJ1-2, with a possible D match to TRBD1 (5 bases). The CDR3 has 12 residues. V lost 3 bases, J lost 7 bases, and 12 bases lay in between. From germline, CDR1 is SQVTM and CDR2 ANQGSEA.

V usage is TRBV7-3 and J usage is TRBJ2-1; TRBD2 is a possible D gene (7 bases). Trimming shortened V by 5 bases and J by 6 bases, and 17 bases separated the two germline ends. Germline values: CDR1 SGHTA, CDR2 FQGTGA. This CDR3 is built from 15 residues. The CDR3 DNA reads as TGTGCCAGCAGCCAGGACGGGGGGCAGTCCAATGAGCAGTTCTTC. Protein sequence: CASSQDGGQSNEQFF.

As regards this clone: At one end the junction does not follow the germline gene, possibly because of a read error. CDR3 residues: CASSLSAGVSPLRF. The CDR3 nucleotides read TGTGCCAGCAGTTTATCCGCAGGGGTGTCACCCCTCCGCTTT. This chain uses TRBV6-6 with TRBJ1-6; tentative D call: TRBD1 (6 bases). Germline CDR1 reads MNHNY; CDR2 reads SVGAGI (reference sequence). The CDR3 runs 14 residues.

This clone has a single count. The V call is TRBV11-2, the J call TRBJ2-5, with 13 nucleotides matching TRBD2. The CDR3 sequence is 15 residues long. CDR1 is SGHAT and CDR2 is FQNNGV in the germline V gene. V shed 5 bases, J shed 4 bases, and the junction held 4 bases outside the gene matches. The CDR3 is CASSPGTSGAETQYF. In DNA form, the CDR3 reads TGTGCCAGCAGCCCAGGGACTAGCGGGGCAGAGACCCAGTACTTC.

The chain recombines TRBV7-3 with TRBJ2-2, with D possibly being TRBD2 (5 bases). The CDR3 runs 11 residues. Germline V gene data show CDR1 as SGHTA and CDR2 as FQGTGA. The V end was cut by 8 bases, the J end by 7 bases, with 8 bases between. CDR3 sequence: CASSAGGELFF. CDR3 DNA: TGTGCCAGCTCCGCGGGCGGGGAGCTGTTTTTT.

The chain joins TRBV9 to TRBJ2-2; tentatively, D is TRBD1 (5 bases). CDR3 length equals 15 residues. The ends were cut back, 5 bases at V and 0 bases at J, with 11 bases in the middle. Looked up from germline, CDR1 is SGDLS and CDR2 is YYNGEE. The CDR3 DNA follows: TGTGCCAGCAGGCCAGGGAATTCGAACACCGGGGAGCTGTTTTTT. Its translation is CASRPGNSNTGELFF.

Comments on this clone: Other DNA sequences within the sample encode an identical CDR3. This chain connects TRBV4-1 to TRBJ2-7; 10 bases match TRBD1. Germline loops: CDR1 MGHRA, CDR2 YSYEKL. Trimming cost V 2 bases and J 2 bases; bases outside gene matches: 3. The CDR3 is 15 residues long. The chain's CDR3 is CASSQPGTGAYEQYF. DNA of the CDR3: TGCGCCAGCAGCCAACCCGGGACAGGGGCCTACGAGCAGTACTTC.

This chain joins TRBV2 and TRBJ2-7, with D perhaps TRBD1 (6 bases). The V end was cut by 7 bases, the J end by 2 bases, with 12 bases between. Germline CDR1 reads SNHLY; CDR2 reads FYNNEI. The CDR3 contains 13 residues. CDR3 DNA sequence: TGTGCCAGCACTAGGGGGTTAACCTACGAGCAGTACTTC. Translated: CASTRGLTYEQYF.

This clone was observed a handful of times. The V and J genes are TRBV9 and TRBJ2-2; D might be TRBD1 (6 bases). The CDR3 is 15 amino acids. Between the trimmed V and J ends, which lost 4 bases and 1 base, there was a span of 11 bases. Germline CDR1 SGDLS, CDR2 YYNGEE. DNA for the CDR3: TGTGCCAGCAGCCCTCGGGGACAGAACACCGGGGAGCTGTTTTTT. Translation: CASSPRGQNTGELFF.

This clone has only one observation. V usage is TRBV30 and J usage is TRBJ2-7, with 7 bases identical to TRBD1. The V gene's germline CDR1 is GTSNPN and CDR2 SVGIG (reference sequence). The CDR3 has 13 amino acids. The ends lost 3 bases at V and 0 bases at J; junction bases unmatched: 2. The CDR3 is CAWSRGSSYEQYF. In DNA, the CDR3 is TGTGCCTGGAGCAGGGGGTCCTCCTACGAGCAGTACTTC.

This clone was observed a handful of times. The rearrangement links TRBV6-4 to TRBJ2-3, with 8 bases lining up with TRBD2. The CDR3 covers 14 residues. Trimming at V came to 3 bases and at J to 1 base, leaving 0 bases not matched to a gene. Germline V lookup: CDR1 MRHNA, CDR2 SNTAGT. The CDR3 is CASSERGGTDTQYF. The CDR3 nucleotides read TGTGCCAGCAGTGAGCGGGGGGGCACAGATACGCAGTATTTT.

This clone was picked up one time. The genes are TRBV7-9 and TRBJ1-1; D is unclear. There are 13 residues in the CDR3. V shed 1 base and J shed 5 bases, with 8 bases lying between them. Germline CDR1 SEHNR, CDR2 FQNEAQ (reference sequence). CDR3 loop: CASSLVRETEAFF. The CDR3 DNA is TGTGCCAGCAGCTTAGTAAGGGAGACTGAAGCTTTCTTT. The complete variable domain, with remaining parts taken from reference TRBV7-9 and TRBJ1-1, reads DTGVSQNPRHKITKRGQNVTFRCDPISEHNRLYWYRQTLGQGPEFLTYFQNEAQLEKSRLLSDRFSAERPKGSFSTLEIQRTEQGDSAMYLCASSLVRETEAFFGQGTRLTVV.

The CDR3 region is CAWSQGFAGNTIYF. Written as DNA, the CDR3 is TGTGCCTGGTCACAGGGGTTTGCTGGAAACACCATATATTTT. The V and J genes are TRBV30 and TRBJ1-3, with TRBD1 matching 7 bases. The trim removed 5 bases at V and 2 bases at J, leaving 6 bases unmatched. This CDR3 is built from 14 residues. Germline V gene data show CDR1 as GTSNPN and CDR2 as SVGIG (reference sequence).

This chain joins TRBV5-6 and TRBJ2-3; D uncertain. V was cut by 2 bases and J by 6 bases, with 4 bases left in between. The V gene's germline CDR1 is SGHDT and CDR2 YYEEEE. CDR3 size: 11 residues. The CDR3 DNA is TGTGCCAGCAGCTTAGCGGATACGCAGTATTTT. It is translated as CASSLADTQYF. Filled out from reference TRBV5-6 and TRBJ2-3, the complete variable domain reads DAGVTQSPTHLIKTRGQQVTLRCSPKSGHDTVSWYQQALGQGPQFIFQYYEEEERQRGNFPDRFSGHQFPNYSSELNVNALLLGDSALYLCASSLADTQYFGPGTRLTVL.

This clone was observed once. The CDR3 DNA sequence: TGTGCCAGCACCTCCCGGGACAGGGGATCGGGGACTGAAGCTTTCTTT. Protein sequence: CASTSRDRGSGTEAFF. This sequence joins TRBV28 and TRBJ1-1; 10 nucleotides match TRBD1. This CDR3 contains 16 residues. J lost 5 bases, V lost 7 bases, and 13 bases had no gene match. Germline CDR1 and CDR2: MDHEN and SYDVKM. The variable domain in full, completed from reference TRBV28 and TRBJ1-1, reads DVKVTQSSRYLVKRTGEKVFLECVQDMDHENMFWYRQDPGLGLRLIYFSYDVKMKEKGDIPEGYSVSREKKERFSLILESASTNQTSMYLCASTSRDRGSGTEAFFGQGTRLTVV.

This clone has just one count. The chain uses TRBV30 and TRBJ1-4, with a possible D match to TRBD1 (6 bases). The germline V gene has CDR1 GTSNPN and CDR2 SVGIG (reference sequence). V lost 7 bases and J 7 bases, leaving 16 bases between the germline ends. The CDR3 has 13 amino acids. The CDR3 loop is CASKQQGGEKLFF. CDR3 bases: TGTGCCTCCAAACAACAGGGCGGTGAAAAACTGTTTTTT.

J is TRBJ1-4 and V is TRBV4-3; the D is unclear. V lost 0 bases and J lost 8, with 7 bases in between. Germline loops: CDR1 LGHNA, CDR2 YSLEER. This CDR3 region has 13 residues. Written as DNA, the CDR3 is TGCGCCAGCAGCCAAGACCGGTCAGAAAAACTGTTTTTT. This encodes CASSQDRSEKLFF.

This chain connects TRBV7-9 to TRBJ2-3; D uncertain. V was pared by 4 bases and J by 4 bases, with 6 bases between. The CDR3 spans 12 residues. Germline V gene data show CDR1 as SEHNR and CDR2 as FQNEAQ (reference sequence). DNA of the CDR3: TGTGCCAGCAGCTCGAGATCAGATACGCAGTATTTT. Its translation is CASSSRSDTQYF.

The chain has TRBV5-4 and TRBJ2-6, with a weak D call TRBD1 (6 bases). V was clipped by 3 bases and J by 2 bases, with 15 bases between them. Germline values: CDR1 SGHNT, CDR2 YYREEE (reference sequence). The CDR3 sequence is 17 residues long. CDR3 nucleotide sequence: TGTGCCAGCAGCTCGGGCAGGGGACGTGCTGGGGCCAACGTCCTGACTTTC. Amino acids: CASSSGRGRAGANVLTF.

The chain carries TRBV5-6 and TRBJ2-7; possible D gene TRBD1, 7 bases. The CDR3 length is 17 residues. V lost 4 bases, J lost 2 bases, and 22 bases lay in between. Germline-derived CDR1 and CDR2 are SGHDT and YYEEEE. CDR3 sequence reads: CASSLYRGGALPYEQYF. The CDR3 DNA reads TGTGCCAGCAGCCTATACAGGGGAGGTGCCCTTCCCTACGAGCAGTACTTC.

J is TRBJ2-5 and V is TRBV5-8, with a tentative D call TRBD2 (6 bases). This CDR3 comprises 14 residues. V lost 2 bases to trimming and J lost 5 bases, with 13 bases between them. Looked up from germline, CDR1 is SGHTS and CDR2 is YDEGEE. The CDR3 reads CASSFSGGLETQYF. CDR3 DNA: TGTGCCAGCAGCTTTAGCGGAGGGCTGGAGACCCAGTACTTC.

The gene calls are TRBV4-3 and TRBJ1-6; no clear D. The CDR3 loop spans 14 amino acids. Trimming left V 4 bases short and J 8 bases short, with 12 bases between. Germline loops: CDR1 LGHNA, CDR2 YSLEER. CDR3 DNA sequence: TGCGCCAGCAGCCCCGAGATCTCCTATTCACCCCTCCACTTT. Its translation: CASSPEISYSPLHF.

The rearrangement links TRBV7-9 to TRBJ1-6; D gene unclear. This CDR3 spans 15 amino acids. CDR1 and CDR2 from the germline V gene are SEHNR and FQNEAQ (reference sequence). Trimming stripped 1 base from V and 8 bases from J, with 12 bases between. The CDR3 is CASSLVPGSHSPLHF. The DNA for the CDR3 is TGTGCCAGCAGCTTAGTGCCGGGGAGTCATTCACCCCTCCACTTT.

The chain links TRBV5-4 to TRBJ2-1; TRBD2 agrees at 8 bases. Trimming took 4 bases from V and 4 from J; bases not matched to a gene: 7. The CDR3 extends over 15 amino acids. Germline V gives CDR1 SGHNT, CDR2 YYREEE (reference sequence). The CDR3 coding sequence is TGTGCCAGCAGCCAAGGGACTAGAGGGTACAATGAGCAGTTCTTC. This gives the protein CASSQGTRGYNEQFF.

The count of this clone is one. V is TRBV7-8 and J is TRBJ1-5; TRBD1 matches at 12 bases. The CDR3 spans 18 residues. Germline assignment: CDR1 SGHVS and CDR2 FQNEAQ. J was trimmed by 3 bases and V by 6 bases; bases with no gene match: 12. CDR3 sequence: CASRRGTGGPLDNQPQHF. The CDR3 bases are TGTGCCAGCAGAAGAGGGACAGGGGGCCCATTGGACAATCAGCCCCAGCATTTT.

The count of this clone is one. In DNA form, the CDR3 reads TGTGCCAGTAGCACTGATGCAACTAATGAAAAACTGTTTTTT. Its translation: CASSTDATNEKLFF. J is TRBJ1-4 and V is TRBV19; D is uncertain. From germline, CDR1 is LNHDA and CDR2 SQIVND (reference sequence). The CDR3 has 14 amino acids. V lost 6 bases, J lost 0 bases, and 8 bases lay in between.

V is TRBV23-1 and J is TRBJ1-1; D is possibly TRBD1 (5 bases). TRBV23-1 is treated as an ORF (open reading frame) with a function not yet certain. V lost 1 base to trimming and J lost 4 bases, with 19 bases between them. The CDR3 length is 17 residues. The CDR3 DNA reads TGCGCCAGCAGTCAATTTAGGCAGGGCCTTAGGGGCACTGAAGCTTTCTTT. Translated: CASSQFRQGLRGTEAFF.

About this clone itself: Different DNA sequences within this sample yield the same CDR3. The chain joins TRBV29-1 to TRBJ1-2; 8 bases line up with TRBD1. V shed 4 bases, J shed 8 bases, and the junction held 6 bases outside the gene matches. The length of the CDR3 is 12 residues. From germline, CDR1 is SQVTM and CDR2 ANQGSEA. This CDR3 reads CSVAQGAGGYTF. DNA of the CDR3: TGCAGCGTTGCTCAGGGGGCCGGCGGCTACACCTTC.